Sequencing of this TCR beta chain was carried out in a study of T cell repertoires in cytomegalovirus infection. Germline V lookup: CDR1 LNHDA, CDR2 SQIVND (reference sequence). The CDR3 contains 15 residues. The V end lost 6 bases, the J end lost 0 bases, and 12 bases lay between the germline ends. This clonotype appeared a few times. TCRdb ran MiXCR on the reads and lists one entry per CDR3 protein. Seen here are around 310,000 distinct CDR3 sequences, 15% to 20% observed once, and the top ten hold around 12%. The sample comprised PBMCs. This clonotype was obtained from a human donor in good health (CMV status not recorded). Some clones in this sample may be carry-over from other donors' samples. V is TRBV19 and J is TRBJ2-1; perhaps TRBD1 as D (6 bases). The CDR3 region has the DNA TGTGCCAGTAGGACAGGTCTAAGCTCCTACAATGAGCAGTTCTTC. Protein: CASRTGLSSYNEQFF.